This entry lists 29 T cell receptor beta chains sequenced from one sample in a study of T cell repertoires in cytomegalovirus infection. MiXCR was run by TCRdb on the reads, yielding one entry per CDR3 protein. Of 200,000 to 300,000 distinct CDR3 sequences detected, roughly 6.5% appear once; the ten largest clones hold about 6.5%. Sequenced input: PBMCs. The receptors originated from a human donor in good health (CMV status not recorded). Some clones in this sample may be carry-over from other donors' samples.

The rearrangement links TRBV19 to TRBJ1-1; 8 bases match TRBD1. The CDR3 length is 11 residues. The trim removed 6 bases at V and 6 bases at J, leaving 0 bases unmatched. CDR1 and CDR2 (germline): LNHDA, SQIVND (reference sequence). DNA of the CDR3: TGTGCCAGTAGCAGGGGGCCTGAAGCTTTCTTT. Translation: CASSRGPEAFF.

With regard to this clonotype: This may stem from a read error, because a much larger clone lies one nucleotide away. This chain connects TRBV29-1 to TRBJ1-1; D is uncertain. The CDR3 loop spans 12 amino acids. Germline V gene data show CDR1 as SQVTM and CDR2 as ANQGSEA. The CDR3 loop reads CSIEAFGYGAFF. The CDR3, as DNA: TGCAGCATTGAGGCTTTCGGTTATGGAGCTTTCTTT.

Ten or more counts support this clonotype. This chain connects TRBV29-1 to TRBJ1-2; tentative D call: TRBD1 (5 bases). Germline CDR1 is SQVTM and CDR2 is ANQGSEA. This CDR3 contains 13 residues. V was shortened by 3 bases and J by 2 bases, with 10 bases between the two germline ends. The DNA for the CDR3 is TGCAGCGTTGAGACAGAATCCAACTATGGCTACACCTTC. Translated, it gives CSVETESNYGYTF. The full variable domain, in which reference TRBV29-1 and TRBJ1-2 provide the parts outside the CDR3, is SAVISQKPSRDICQRGTSLTIQCQVDSQVTMMFWYRQQPGQSLTLIATANQGSEATYESGFVIDKFPISRPNLTFSTLTVSNMSPEDSSIYLCSVETESNYGYTFGSGTRLTVV.

This clonotype was seen at least ten times. DNA of the CDR3: TGTGCCAGCAGGGTCCAACTCAACGGGCAGTACTTC. Translation: CASRVQLNGQYF. This chain joins TRBV6-1 and TRBJ2-7; unclear D gene. Deletions cut 6 bases from V and 9 bases from J, with 15 bases between. Germline assignment: CDR1 MNHNS and CDR2 SASEGT. CDR3 size: 12 residues.

This clonotype was seen ten or more times. This sequence joins TRBV12-3 or TRBV12-4 and TRBJ2-3, with 7 bases lining up with TRBD2. There are 16 residues in the CDR3. The ends lost 8 bases at V and 4 bases at J; junction bases unmatched: 15. This chain's CDR3 is CASVRLLATLPDTQYF. The CDR3 nucleotides read TGTGCCAGCGTACGCCTACTAGCGACGCTACCAGATACGCAGTATTTT.

In this sample, this clonotype turned up many times. The genes are TRBV19 and TRBJ1-2; D remains ambiguous. In germline, CDR1 is LNHDA, CDR2 SQIVND (reference sequence). CDR3 size: 13 residues. V shed 3 bases and J shed 3 bases, with 8 bases lying between them. The CDR3 loop is CASSIDADYGYTF. CDR3 DNA: TGTGCCAGTAGTATCGACGCCGACTATGGCTACACCTTC.

As for this clonotype: Its ends do not fully match the called genes, so a read error is possible. The J gene is TRBJ2-7, the V gene TRBV13; tentative D call: TRBD2 (5 bases). Looked up from germline, CDR1 is PRHDT and CDR2 is FYEKMQ (reference sequence). This CDR3 has 14 residues. The CDR3 sequence is CASSLAGPVERLHF. CDR3 bases: TGTGCCAGCAGCTTGGCAGGACCAGTCGAGCGGCTACACTTC.

This clonotype occurred many times. The gene calls are TRBV2 and TRBJ2-3; TRBD1 agrees at 8 bases. CDR3 size: 15 residues. Looked up from germline, CDR1 is SNHLY and CDR2 is FYNNEI. Trimming at V came to 1 base and at J to 9 bases, leaving 9 bases not matched to a gene. In DNA form, the CDR3 reads TGTGCCAGCAGTGAAGGCAGGGGGCAGGAGCGGACGCAGTATTTT. It yields the protein CASSEGRGQERTQYF.

This clonotype was seen ten or more times. The chain recombines TRBV7-2 with TRBJ1-1, with 8 bases lining up with TRBD1. CDR1 is SGHTA and CDR2 is FQGNSA in the germline V gene. After removal of 3 bases from V and 1 base from J, the junction contained 4 bases not matched to a gene. The CDR3 runs 15 residues. CDR3 sequence reads: CASSLTGTGNTEAFF. The CDR3, as DNA: TGTGCCAGCAGCTTGACCGGGACAGGGAACACTGAAGCTTTCTTT.

This clonotype was recorded many times. V usage is TRBV7-2 and J usage is TRBJ1-1; TRBD1 matches at 7 bases. The ends lost 1 base at V and 3 bases at J; junction bases unmatched: 5. This CDR3 has 15 residues. The germline V gene encodes CDR1 SGHTA and CDR2 FQGNSA. For the CDR3, the DNA is TGTGCCAGCAGCTTAGGAGGGACAGAGGACACTGAAGCTTTCTTT. Translating gives CASSLGGTEDTEAFF.

This clonotype was seen many times. The rearrangement links TRBV20-1 to TRBJ2-1, with a weak D call TRBD1 (6 bases). The length of the CDR3 is 15 residues. V lost 0 bases, J lost 2 bases, and 11 bases lay in between. Per germline, CDR1 DFQATT and CDR2 SNEGSKA (reference sequence). CDR3 protein: CSARDTQGTYNEQFF. CDR3 in DNA: TGCAGTGCTAGAGATACACAGGGTACCTACAATGAGCAGTTCTTC.

The table lists this clonotype with many counts. CDR3 coding DNA: TGCGCCAGCAGCCCCGAGGGCATCAATCAGCCCCAGCATTTT. It is translated as CASSPEGINQPQHF. The chain carries TRBV5-1 and TRBJ1-5; D not resolved. CDR1 and CDR2 (germline): SGHRS, YFSETQ. Trimming took 4 bases from V and 3 from J, leaving 11 bases between them. This CDR3 has 14 residues.

The chain has TRBV20-1 and TRBJ2-2, with D hard to call. V dropped 0 bases and J dropped 2 bases, with 4 bases sitting between them. The germline V gene encodes CDR1 DFQATT and CDR2 SNEGSKA (reference sequence). The CDR3 contains 13 residues. CDR3 protein: CSARDSNTGELFF. CDR3 in DNA: TGCAGTGCTAGAGATTCCAACACCGGGGAGCTGTTTTTT.

The gene calls are TRBV20-1 and TRBJ2-3; no firm D call. CDR1 and CDR2 from the germline V gene are DFQATT and SNEGSKA (reference sequence). The ends were cut back, 5 bases at V and 0 bases at J, with 9 bases in the middle. The CDR3 is made up of 13 amino acids. In nucleotides, the CDR3 is TGCAGTGCTCGCTGGTCTAGCACAGATACGCAGTATTTT. It specifies CSARWSSTDTQYF.

The table lists this clonotype with many counts. The chain uses TRBV28 and TRBJ2-6; perhaps TRBD1 as D (6 bases). The CDR3 has 19 residues. Germline-derived CDR1 and CDR2 are MDHEN and SYDVKM. The V end was cut by 6 bases, the J end by 0 bases, with 21 bases between. The CDR3 region has the DNA TGTGCCAGCAGCCCCCCGTATGCCAGGGGCAGCTCTGGGGCCAACGTCCTGACTTTC. Amino acid sequence: CASSPPYARGSSGANVLTF.

The rearrangement joins TRBV7-2 to TRBJ1-3, with 7 bases matching TRBD1. The CDR3 sequence is 14 residues long. V gave up 5 bases and J gave up 2 bases; unmatched junction bases: 3. CDR1 is SGHTA and CDR2 is FQGNSA in the germline V gene. The CDR3 protein is CASSRDRAGNTIYF. The CDR3 region has the DNA TGTGCCAGCAGCCGCGACAGGGCTGGAAACACCATATATTTT.

Many counts were recorded for this clonotype. V gene TRBV7-2 combines with J gene TRBJ1-2; unclear D gene. In germline, CDR1 is SGHTA, CDR2 FQGNSA. This CDR3 has 12 residues. The V end lost 4 bases, the J end lost 3 bases, and 6 bases lay between the germline ends. This CDR3 is CASSSSDYGYTF. The CDR3 nucleotides read TGTGCCAGCAGCTCCTCGGACTATGGCTACACCTTC.

This clonotype was seen ten or more times. The J gene is TRBJ1-1, the V gene TRBV20-1; D call uncertain. V shed 4 bases and J shed 3 bases, with 18 bases lying between them. Germline CDR1 and CDR2: DFQATT and SNEGSKA (reference sequence). CDR3 length equals 15 residues. The CDR3 region has the DNA TGCAGTGCTATTGGGGTCCCCGGAGGCGACACTGAAGCTTTCTTT. Protein: CSAIGVPGGDTEAFF.

This clonotype was detected many times. The V and J genes are TRBV20-1 and TRBJ2-1; 12 bases align to TRBD2. Germline CDR1 is DFQATT and CDR2 is SNEGSKA (reference sequence). The CDR3 length is 15 residues. J lost 4 bases, V lost 4 bases, and 5 bases had no gene match. As DNA, the CDR3 is TGCAGTGCTATCTTGACTAGCGGGGGTTACAATGAGCAGTTCTTC. Protein: CSAILTSGGYNEQFF.

In its sample, this clonotype was seen many times. This chain connects TRBV20-1 to TRBJ2-3; D is possibly TRBD2 (7 bases). Germline CDR1 is DFQATT and CDR2 is SNEGSKA (reference sequence). CDR3 size: 15 residues. V was cut by 6 bases and J by 2 bases, with 18 bases left in between. The CDR3 nucleotides read TGCAGTGCCCCGAAGGGGGGGGCGAACACAGATACGCAGTATTTT. Translated, it gives CSAPKGGANTDTQYF.

With respect to this clonotype: Given a much more abundant clone one base away, this may be a read error. This chain connects TRBV2 to TRBJ2-3, with TRBD1 matching 7 bases. This CDR3 has 15 amino acids. The germline V gene encodes CDR1 SNHLY and CDR2 FYNNEI. The ends lost 6 bases at V and 9 bases at J; junction bases unmatched: 15. The CDR3 here is CASSGGDSVHQTQYF. The CDR3 DNA reads TGTGCCAGCAGCGGTGGGGACAGTGTGCATCAGACGCAGTATTTT.

Ten or more counts support this clonotype. The chain uses TRBV7-2 and TRBJ1-1; D is undetermined. The CDR3 runs 16 residues. V was shortened by 1 base and J by 5 bases, with 17 bases between the two germline ends. CDR1 is SGHTA and CDR2 is FQGNSA in the germline V gene. This CDR3 reads CASSLDSVTRKTEAFF. CDR3 nucleotide sequence: TGTGCCAGCAGCTTAGATTCGGTTACACGGAAAACTGAAGCTTTCTTT.

This clonotype came up many times. The rearrangement joins TRBV29-1 to TRBJ2-7; 9 bases fit TRBD1. V lost 6 bases and J lost 2; bases outside the gene matches: 8. Per the germline V gene, CDR1 is SQVTM and CDR2 is ANQGSEA. The CDR3 covers 14 residues. The CDR3 reads CSVASGTGTYEQYF. The CDR3 DNA reads as TGCAGCGTCGCTTCCGGGACAGGGACCTACGAGCAGTACTTC.

The sample holds many counts of this clonotype. The chain is built from TRBV14 and TRBJ1-1, with D tentatively TRBD1 (6 bases). Trimming removed 1 base at V and 7 bases at J, with 25 bases between. This CDR3 is built from 18 residues. Looked up from germline, CDR1 is SGHDN and CDR2 is FVKESK. CDR3 nucleotides: TGTGCCAGCAGCCAAGTCAAGGGGGGGGGAGCCAGAAGAAATGAAGCTTTCTTT. Translating gives CASSQVKGGGARRNEAFF.

This clonotype was observed at least ten times. The chain uses TRBV29-1 and TRBJ2-3, with 7 bases identical to TRBD1. V shed 4 bases and J 3 bases; nucleotides not matched to a gene: 1. Germline V CDR1 and CDR2: SQVTM, ANQGSEA. The CDR3 loop spans 12 amino acids. Written as DNA, the CDR3 is TGCAGCGTTGCGACAGGGACAGATACGCAGTATTTT. The encoded protein is CSVATGTDTQYF.

Ten or more counts support this clonotype. V is TRBV7-8 and J is TRBJ1-1, with D possibly TRBD1 on 5 matching bases. The germline CDR1 and CDR2 sequences are SGHVS and FQNEAQ. The V end was cut by 1 base, the J end by 0 bases, with 12 bases between. This CDR3 comprises 16 residues. CDR3 nucleotides: TGTGCCAGCAGCTTAGGGGGTCAGGGCATGAACACTGAAGCTTTCTTT. Translated: CASSLGGQGMNTEAFF.

Many counts were recorded for this clonotype. This chain joins TRBV12-3 or TRBV12-4 and TRBJ2-4; D ambiguous. Trimming removed 5 bases from V and 8 bases from J, with 13 bases in between. This CDR3 contains 13 residues. As DNA, the CDR3 is TGTGCCAGCAGTCCGGGTTTGCAACACATTCAGTACTTC. Translation gives CASSPGLQHIQYF.

This clonotype was recorded many times. J is TRBJ1-6 and V is TRBV20-1, with 7 bases matching TRBD1. J was trimmed by 9 bases and V by 3 bases; bases with no gene match: 8. The CDR3 has 14 residues. CDR1 and CDR2 from the germline V gene are DFQATT and SNEGSKA (reference sequence). CDR3 sequence (DNA): TGCAGTGCTAGCTCCGGGACAGACTCTTCACCCCTCCACTTT. Residues: CSASSGTDSSPLHF.

This clonotype appeared many times. This chain connects TRBV7-2 to TRBJ2-5; 9 bases are shared with TRBD1. There are 13 residues in the CDR3. Germline V gives CDR1 SGHTA, CDR2 FQGNSA. The V and J ends lost 5 bases and 6 bases, in that order; junction bases with no gene match: 4. The CDR3 reads CASSAGTGKTQYF. The CDR3, as DNA: TGTGCCAGCAGCGCAGGGACAGGGAAGACCCAGTACTTC.